A selection of T cell receptor beta chains follows, all from one sample in a study of T cells in Graves' hyperthyroidism and ophthalmopathy. TCRdb analysed the multiplex PCR reads with MiXCR anew, one entry per CDR3 protein. The sample records 550,000 to 850,000 distinct CDR3 sequences, about 17% being singletons. The sequencing input was blood. The receptors stem from a woman aged 45-65 years with Graves' hyperthyroidism that later progressed to Graves' ophthalmopathy. CDR3s include the opening cysteine and the closing phenylalanine or tryptophan. The D gene is left open where the match is weak. Expanded clones are given a class, and other clones once, few, many or no size at all.

J gene,D gene,V gene,CDR3 length,clone size,CDR3 DNA,CDR3 protein
TRBJ1-2,NA,TRBV7-2,13,NA,TGTGCCAGCAGCTTTTCAGGATTCTATGGCCACACCTTC,CASSFSGFYGHTF
TRBJ2-2,NA,TRBV9,16,NA,TGTGCCAGCAAGGGGTCAAAGGGGTGGGACACCGGGGAGCTGTTTTTT,CASKGSKGWDTGELFF
TRBJ2-7,TRBD1,TRBV7-8,15,many,TGTGCCAGCAGCTTACCTCGGACAGGGAGATACGAGCAGTACTTC,CASSLPRTGRYEQYF
TRBJ1-1,TRBD1,TRBV19,14,NA,TGTGCCAGTGCCCAACAGGGGATTAACACTGAAGCTTTCTTT,CASAQQGINTEAFF
TRBJ1-1,NA,TRBV18,14,many,TGTGCCAGCTCACCACGGGGGGGCGACACTGAAGCTTTCTTT,CASSPRGGDTEAFF
TRBJ2-3,NA,TRBV18,13,many,TGTGCCAGCTCACCGACACGCACAGATACGCAGTATTTT,CASSPTRTDTQYF
TRBJ2-1,NA,TRBV7-9,17,NA,TGTGCCAGCAGCTTAGCGTACGGGGGCGAGTCCTACAATGAGCAGTTCTTC,CASSLAYGGESYNEQFF
TRBJ1-1,NA,TRBV7-9,16,many,TGTGCCAGCAGCTTAGCCTCAGGGGCCCAGAACACTGAAGCTTTCTTT,CASSLASGAQNTEAFF
TRBJ2-3,NA,TRBV7-9,17,NA,TGTGCCAGCAGCCATGAAGACCGGGACGATTTCACAGATACGCAGTATTTT,CASSHEDRDDFTDTQYF
TRBJ1-2,NA,TRBV6-2/TRBV6-3,15,many,TGTGCCAGCAGTTACGATCGGGACGGAGGGAGAGACTACACCTTC,CASSYDRDGGRDYTF
TRBJ2-7,TRBD2,TRBV2,14,many,TGTGCCAGCAAGAGGGAGGGCTTCTCCTACGAGCAGTACTTC,CASKREGFSYEQYF
TRBJ2-3,NA,TRBV15,16,few,TGTGCCACCAGCAGAGATCGTGGGGCTAGCACAGATACGCAGTATTTT,CATSRDRGASTDTQYF
TRBJ2-7,TRBD2,TRBV11-2,16,many,TGTGCCAGCAGCGAGACCCCGGGGGGGGCCAACTACGAGCAGTACTTC,CASSETPGGANYEQYF
TRBJ1-2,NA,TRBV10-2,16,few,TGCGCCAGCAGTGACCCCGCTGCTTCAGCTAACTATGGCTACACCTTC,CASSDPAASANYGYTF
TRBJ1-1,NA,TRBV6-6,14,few,TGTGCCAGCAGTTACTCGTTCACGAACACTGAAGCTTTCTTT,CASSYSFTNTEAFF
TRBJ2-5,TRBD1,TRBV20-1,12,NA,TGCAGCATACAGGGGGGACAAGAGACCCAGTACTTC,CSIQGGQETQYF
TRBJ2-7,NA,TRBV10-3,18,few,TGTGCCATCAGCGGACGGGACTATATGACAGGGACTTCCTACGAGCAGTACTTC,CAISGRDYMTGTSYEQYF
TRBJ1-2,NA,TRBV6-1,11,few,TGTGCCAGCAGTCGCCAGGTCAGCTACACCTTC,CASSRQVSYTF
TRBJ2-5,TRBD2,TRBV20-1,13,NA,TGCAGTGCTGAGGATCTAGCGGGAGAGACCCAGTACTTC,CSAEDLAGETQYF
TRBJ2-2,NA,TRBV6-4,14,NA,TGTGCCAGCAGCCTCAGACAGTACACCGGGGAGCTGTTTTTT,CASSLRQYTGELFF
TRBJ1-2,NA,TRBV20-1,13,few,TGCAGTGCTAGAGGTCCCGATTACTATGGCTACACCTTC,CSARGPDYYGYTF
TRBJ1-5,TRBD1,TRBV30,13,many,TGTGCCTGGAGCGGGGACAGTCATCAGCCCCAGCATTTT,CAWSGDSHQPQHF
TRBJ1-2,NA,TRBV29-1,14,few,TGCAGCGTTGACGTACAAAGGGGGAACTATGGCTACACCTTC,CSVDVQRGNYGYTF
TRBJ1-3,NA,TRBV6-1,14,many,TGTGCCAGCAGGGTTCTGGGCTCTGGAAACACCATATATTTT,CASRVLGSGNTIYF
TRBJ2-5,TRBD2,TRBV7-6,17,few,TGTGCCAGCAGCTTCTTTCTCCCAGCGGGGGGCCAAGAGACCCAGTACTTC,CASSFFLPAGGQETQYF
TRBJ2-7,NA,TRBV11-2,11,many,TGTGCCAGCAGCCTAAAGCACGAGCAGTACTTC,CASSLKHEQYF